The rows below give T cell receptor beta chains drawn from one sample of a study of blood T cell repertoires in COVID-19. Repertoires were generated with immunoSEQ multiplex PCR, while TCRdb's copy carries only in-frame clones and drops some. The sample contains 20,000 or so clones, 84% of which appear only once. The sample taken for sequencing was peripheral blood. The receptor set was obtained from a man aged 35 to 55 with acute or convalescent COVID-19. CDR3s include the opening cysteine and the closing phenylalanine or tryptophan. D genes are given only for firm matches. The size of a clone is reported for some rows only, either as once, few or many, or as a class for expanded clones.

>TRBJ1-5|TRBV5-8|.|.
CASSLLGTGEPQHF
TGTGCCAGCAGCCTACTCGGAACGGGGGAGCCCCAGCATTTT
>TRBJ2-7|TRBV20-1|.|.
CSARLVEEQYF
TGCAGTGCTAGATTGGTGGAGGAGCAGTACTTC
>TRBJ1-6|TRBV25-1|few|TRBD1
CASSQTGSGNSPLHF
TGTGCCAGCAGTCAGACAGGGAGTGGTAATTCACCCCTCCACTTT
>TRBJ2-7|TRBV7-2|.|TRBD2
CASSLGSSGGGPYEQYF
TGTGCCAGCAGCTTAGGTTCTAGCGGGGGGGGTCCCTACGAGCAGTACTTC
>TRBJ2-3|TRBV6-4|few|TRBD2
CASGEGSTDTQYF
TGTGCCAGCGGGGAGGGTAGCACAGATACGCAGTATTTT
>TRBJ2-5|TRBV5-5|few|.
CASSFLPGDVETQYF
TGTGCCAGCAGCTTCTTACCCGGGGATGTGGAGACCCAGTACTTC
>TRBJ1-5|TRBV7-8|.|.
CASSLVRGGQPQHF
TGTGCCAGCAGCTTAGTCCGGGGAGGGCAGCCCCAGCATTTT
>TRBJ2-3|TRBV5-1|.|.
CASSSGGGDTQYF
TGCGCCAGCAGCTCGGGCGGCGGGGATACGCAGTATTTT
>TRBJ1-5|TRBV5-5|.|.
CASSFSGTLAEQPQHF
TGTGCCAGCAGTTTCTCAGGGACATTAGCAGAACAGCCCCAGCATTTT
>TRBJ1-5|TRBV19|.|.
CASSPGIRQPQHF
TGTGCCAGTAGTCCAGGGATTAGGCAGCCCCAGCATTTT
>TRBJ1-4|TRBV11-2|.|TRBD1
CASSPGTGGSGKLFF
TGTGCCAGCAGCCCCGGGACAGGGGGAAGTGGAAAACTGTTTTTT
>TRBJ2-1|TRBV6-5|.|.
CASSYMNEQFF
TGTGCCAGCAGTTATATGAATGAGCAGTTCTTC
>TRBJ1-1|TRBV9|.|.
CASSQEPGGRIAFF
TGTGCCAGCAGCCAGGAGCCAGGCGGGAGAATTGCTTTCTTT
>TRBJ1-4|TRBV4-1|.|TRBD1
CASRTRQGDEKLFF
TGCGCCAGCAGGACTAGACAGGGCGACGAAAAACTGTTTTTT
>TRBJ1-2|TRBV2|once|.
CASSDAVYGYTF
TGTGCCAGCAGTGATGCGGTCTATGGCTACACCTTC
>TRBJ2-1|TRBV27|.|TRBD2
CASRPSGSSYNEQFF
TGTGCCAGCAGGCCTAGCGGGAGCTCCTACAATGAGCAGTTCTTC
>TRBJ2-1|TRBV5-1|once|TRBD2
CASSIQPGLAEGNEQFF
TGCGCCAGCAGCATTCAACCGGGACTAGCGGAGGGTAATGAGCAGTTCTTC
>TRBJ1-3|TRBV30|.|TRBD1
CAWSRQGLGNTIYF
TGTGCCTGGAGTCGACAGGGGTTAGGAAACACCATATATTTT
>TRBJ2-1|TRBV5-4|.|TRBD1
CASSPRDRGKGEQFF
TGTGCCAGCAGCCCCCGGGACAGGGGGAAGGGTGAGCAGTTCTTC
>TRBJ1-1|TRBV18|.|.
CASSSTGYPEAFF
TGTGCCAGCTCAAGCACAGGGTATCCTGAAGCTTTCTTT
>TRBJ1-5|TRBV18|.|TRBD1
CASSLRQGVGNQPQHF
TGTGCCAGCTCACTCCGACAGGGCGTCGGCAATCAGCCCCAGCATTTT
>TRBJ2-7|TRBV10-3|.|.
CAIMDGGNYEQYF
TGTGCCATCATGGACGGCGGGAACTACGAGCAGTACTTC